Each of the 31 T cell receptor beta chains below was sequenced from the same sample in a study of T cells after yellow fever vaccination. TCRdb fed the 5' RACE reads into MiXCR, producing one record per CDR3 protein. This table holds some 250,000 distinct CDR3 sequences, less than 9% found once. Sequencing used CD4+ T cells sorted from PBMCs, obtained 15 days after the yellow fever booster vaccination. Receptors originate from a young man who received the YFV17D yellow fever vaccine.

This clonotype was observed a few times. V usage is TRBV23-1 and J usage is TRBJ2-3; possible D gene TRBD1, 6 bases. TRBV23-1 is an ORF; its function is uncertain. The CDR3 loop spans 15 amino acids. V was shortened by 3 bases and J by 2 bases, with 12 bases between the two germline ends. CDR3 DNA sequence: TGCGCCAGCAGTCATGACAGGAGTACCACAGATACGCAGTATTTT. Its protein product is CASSHDRSTTDTQYF.

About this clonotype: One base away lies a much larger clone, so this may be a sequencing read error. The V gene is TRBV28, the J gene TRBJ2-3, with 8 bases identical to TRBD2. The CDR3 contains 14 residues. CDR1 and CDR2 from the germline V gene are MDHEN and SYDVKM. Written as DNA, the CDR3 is TGTTCCAGCAGTTTCTGGCGGGGGGAGGATACGCAGTATTTT. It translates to CSSSFWRGEDTQYF.

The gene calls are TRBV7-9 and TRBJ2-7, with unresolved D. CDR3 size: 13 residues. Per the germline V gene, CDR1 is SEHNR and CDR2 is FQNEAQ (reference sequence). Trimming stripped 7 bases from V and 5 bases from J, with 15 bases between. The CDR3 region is CASTGRNTHEQYF. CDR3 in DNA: TGTGCCAGCACCGGAAGGAACACCCACGAGCAGTACTTC. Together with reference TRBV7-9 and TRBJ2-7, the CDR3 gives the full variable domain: DTGVSQNPRHKITKRGQNVTFRCDPISEHNRLYWYRQTLGQGPEFLTYFQNEAQLEKSRLLSDRFSAERPKGSFSTLEIQRTEQGDSAMYLCASTGRNTHEQYFGPGTRLTVT.

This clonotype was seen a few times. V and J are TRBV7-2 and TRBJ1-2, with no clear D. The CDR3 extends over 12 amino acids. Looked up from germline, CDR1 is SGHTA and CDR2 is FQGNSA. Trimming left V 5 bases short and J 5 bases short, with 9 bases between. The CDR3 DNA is TGTGCCAGCAGCGCAGCGTCTTATGGCTACACCTTC. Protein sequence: CASSAASYGYTF. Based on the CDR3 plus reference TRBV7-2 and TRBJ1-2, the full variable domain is GAGVSQSPSNKVTEKGKDVELRCDPISGHTALYWYRQSLGQGLEFLIYFQGNSAPDKSGLPSDRFSAERTGGSVSTLTIQRTQQEDSAVYLCASSAASYGYTFGSGTRLTVV.

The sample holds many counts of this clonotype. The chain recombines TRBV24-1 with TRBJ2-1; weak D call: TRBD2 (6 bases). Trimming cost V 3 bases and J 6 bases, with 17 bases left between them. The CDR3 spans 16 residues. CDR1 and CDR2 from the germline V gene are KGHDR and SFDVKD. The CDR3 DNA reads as TGTGCCACCAGTGATCCGACTGCGGGGTCAGTCAATGAGCAGTTCTTC. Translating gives CATSDPTAGSVNEQFF.

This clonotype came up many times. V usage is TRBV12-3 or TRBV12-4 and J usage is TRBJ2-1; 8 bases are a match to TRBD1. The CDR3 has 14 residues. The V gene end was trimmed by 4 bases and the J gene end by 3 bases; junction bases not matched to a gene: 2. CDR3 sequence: CASSSGGGYNEQFF. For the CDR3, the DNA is TGTGCCAGCAGTTCAGGGGGCGGCTACAATGAGCAGTTCTTC.

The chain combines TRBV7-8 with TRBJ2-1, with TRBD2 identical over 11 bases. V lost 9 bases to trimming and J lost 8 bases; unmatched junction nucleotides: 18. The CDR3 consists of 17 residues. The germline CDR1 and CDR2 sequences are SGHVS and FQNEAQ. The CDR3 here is CASRLAGILSPGDEQFF. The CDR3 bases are TGTGCCAGTCGACTAGCGGGAATCCTCTCCCCAGGGGATGAGCAGTTCTTC.

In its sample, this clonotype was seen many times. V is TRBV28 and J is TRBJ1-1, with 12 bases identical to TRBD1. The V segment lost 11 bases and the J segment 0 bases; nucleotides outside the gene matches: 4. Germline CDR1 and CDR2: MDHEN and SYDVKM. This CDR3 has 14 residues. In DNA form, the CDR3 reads TGTGCCGGGGGACAGGGGGCACTGAACACTGAAGCTTTCTTT. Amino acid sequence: CAGGQGALNTEAFF.

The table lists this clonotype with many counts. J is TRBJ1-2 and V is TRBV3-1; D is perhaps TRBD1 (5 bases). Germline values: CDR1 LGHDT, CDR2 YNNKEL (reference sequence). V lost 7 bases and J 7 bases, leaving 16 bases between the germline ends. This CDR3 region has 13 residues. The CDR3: CASKRTRGGGYTF. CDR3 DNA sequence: TGTGCCAGCAAACGGACAAGGGGAGGTGGCTACACCTTC. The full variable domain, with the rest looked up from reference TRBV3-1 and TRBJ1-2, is DTAVSQTPKYLVTQMGNDKSIKCEQNLGHDTMYWYKQDSKKFLKIMFSYNNKELIINETVPNRFSPKSPDKAHLNLHINSLELGDSAVYFCASKRTRGGGYTFGSGTRLTVV.

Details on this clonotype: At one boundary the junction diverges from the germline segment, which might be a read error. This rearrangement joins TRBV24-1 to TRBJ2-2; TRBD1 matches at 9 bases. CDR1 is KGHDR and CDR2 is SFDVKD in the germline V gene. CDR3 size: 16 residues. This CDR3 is CATSDSGTGNTGGLFF. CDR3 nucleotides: TGTGCCACCAGTGATTCCGGGACAGGGAACACCGGGGGGCTGTTTTTT.

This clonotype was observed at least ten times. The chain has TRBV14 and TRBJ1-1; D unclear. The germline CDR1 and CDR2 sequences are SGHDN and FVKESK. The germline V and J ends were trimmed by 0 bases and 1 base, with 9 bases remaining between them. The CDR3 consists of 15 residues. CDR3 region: CASSQEPAANTEAFF. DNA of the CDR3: TGTGCCAGCAGCCAAGAACCCGCCGCGAACACTGAAGCTTTCTTT.

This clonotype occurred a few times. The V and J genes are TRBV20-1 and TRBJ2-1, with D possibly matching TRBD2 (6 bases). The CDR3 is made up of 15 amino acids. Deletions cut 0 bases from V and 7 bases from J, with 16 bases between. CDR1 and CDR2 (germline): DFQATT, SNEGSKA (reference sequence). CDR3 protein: CSAREEGIGLNEQFF. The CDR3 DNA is TGCAGTGCTAGAGAGGAGGGGATCGGGCTTAATGAGCAGTTCTTC.

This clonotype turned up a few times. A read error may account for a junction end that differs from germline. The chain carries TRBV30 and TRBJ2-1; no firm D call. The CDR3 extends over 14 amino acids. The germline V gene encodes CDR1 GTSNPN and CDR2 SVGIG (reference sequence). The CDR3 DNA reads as TGTGCCTGGAGTGACAACCTGGCCTACAATGAGCAATTCTTC. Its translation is CAWSDNLAYNEQFF.

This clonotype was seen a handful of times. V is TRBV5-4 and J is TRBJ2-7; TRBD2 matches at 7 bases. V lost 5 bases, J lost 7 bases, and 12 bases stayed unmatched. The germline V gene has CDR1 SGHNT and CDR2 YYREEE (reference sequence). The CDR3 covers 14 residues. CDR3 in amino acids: CASRPAGGNGEQYF. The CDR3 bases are TGTGCCAGCAGGCCCGCCGGGGGGAATGGGGAGCAGTACTTC.

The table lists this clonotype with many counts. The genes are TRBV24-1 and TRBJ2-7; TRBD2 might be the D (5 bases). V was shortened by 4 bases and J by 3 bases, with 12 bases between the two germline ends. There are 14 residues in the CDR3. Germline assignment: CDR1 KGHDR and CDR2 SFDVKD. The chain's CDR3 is CATSDTGKDYEQYF. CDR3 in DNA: TGTGCCACCAGTGACACGGGAAAGGACTACGAGCAGTACTTC.

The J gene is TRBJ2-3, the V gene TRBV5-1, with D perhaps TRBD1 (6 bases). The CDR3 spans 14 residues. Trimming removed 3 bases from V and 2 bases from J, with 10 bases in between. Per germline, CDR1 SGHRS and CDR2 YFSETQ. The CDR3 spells CASSSQGVTDTQYF. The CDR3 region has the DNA TGCGCCAGCAGCTCACAGGGCGTCACAGATACGCAGTATTTT.

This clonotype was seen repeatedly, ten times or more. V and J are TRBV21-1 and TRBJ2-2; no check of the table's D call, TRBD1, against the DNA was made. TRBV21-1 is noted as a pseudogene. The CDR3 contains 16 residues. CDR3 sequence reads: CASSKEGTANTGELFF. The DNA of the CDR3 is TGTGCCAGCAGCAAAGAGGGGACGGCGAACACCGGGGAGCTGTTTTTT.

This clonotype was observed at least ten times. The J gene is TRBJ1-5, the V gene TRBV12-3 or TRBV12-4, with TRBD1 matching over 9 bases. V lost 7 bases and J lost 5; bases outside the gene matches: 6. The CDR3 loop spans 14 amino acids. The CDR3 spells CASTGTGGDQPQHF. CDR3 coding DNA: TGTGCCAGCACCGGAACAGGGGGCGATCAGCCCCAGCATTTT.

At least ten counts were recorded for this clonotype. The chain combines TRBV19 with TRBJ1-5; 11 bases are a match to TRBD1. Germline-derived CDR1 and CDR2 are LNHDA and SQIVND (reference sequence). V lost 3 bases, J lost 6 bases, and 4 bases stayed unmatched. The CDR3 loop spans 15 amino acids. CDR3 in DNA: TGTGCCAGTAGTATGGGGACAGGGGGAGTTCAGCCCCAGCATTTT. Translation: CASSMGTGGVQPQHF.

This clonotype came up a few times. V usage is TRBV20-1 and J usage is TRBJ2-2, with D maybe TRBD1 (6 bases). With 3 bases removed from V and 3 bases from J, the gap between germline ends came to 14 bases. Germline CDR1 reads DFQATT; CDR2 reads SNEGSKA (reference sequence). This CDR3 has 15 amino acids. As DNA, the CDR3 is TGCAGTGCTAGCCGAACAGGGTCGGACACCGGGGAGCTGTTTTTT. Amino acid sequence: CSASRTGSDTGELFF.

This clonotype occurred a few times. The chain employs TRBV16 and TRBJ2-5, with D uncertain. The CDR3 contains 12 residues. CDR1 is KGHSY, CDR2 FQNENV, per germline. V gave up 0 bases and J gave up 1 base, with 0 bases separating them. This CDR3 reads CASSQSQETQYF. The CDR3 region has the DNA TGTGCCAGCAGCCAATCCCAAGAGACCCAGTACTTC.

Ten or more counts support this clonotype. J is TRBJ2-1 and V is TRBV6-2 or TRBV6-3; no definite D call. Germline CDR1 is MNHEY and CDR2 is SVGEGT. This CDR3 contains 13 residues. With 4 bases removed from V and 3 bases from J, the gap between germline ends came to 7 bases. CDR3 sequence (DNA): TGTGCCAGCAGTTCCAGAAACTACAATGAGCAGTTCTTC. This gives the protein CASSSRNYNEQFF.

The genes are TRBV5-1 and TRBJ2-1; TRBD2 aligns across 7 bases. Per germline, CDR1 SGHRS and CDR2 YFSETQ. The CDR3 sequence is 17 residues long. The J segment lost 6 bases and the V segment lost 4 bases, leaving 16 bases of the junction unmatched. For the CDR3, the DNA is TGCGCCAGCAGCCCAACCTTTTCTAGCGGCCCTTGCAATGAGCAGTTCTTC. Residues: CASSPTFSSGPCNEQFF.

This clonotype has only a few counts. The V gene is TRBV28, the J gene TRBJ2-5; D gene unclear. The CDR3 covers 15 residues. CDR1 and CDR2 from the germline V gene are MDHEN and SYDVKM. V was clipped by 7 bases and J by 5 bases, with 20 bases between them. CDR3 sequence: CASKVGDMVGETQYF. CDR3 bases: TGTGCCAGCAAAGTAGGAGACATGGTTGGGGAGACCCAGTACTTC.

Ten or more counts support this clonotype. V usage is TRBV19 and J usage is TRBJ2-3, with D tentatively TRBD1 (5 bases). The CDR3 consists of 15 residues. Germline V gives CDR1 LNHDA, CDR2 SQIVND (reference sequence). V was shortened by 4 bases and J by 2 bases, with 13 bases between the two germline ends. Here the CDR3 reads CASSKLTAYTDTQYF. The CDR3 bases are TGTGCCAGTAGTAAGTTGACAGCCTACACAGATACGCAGTATTTT.

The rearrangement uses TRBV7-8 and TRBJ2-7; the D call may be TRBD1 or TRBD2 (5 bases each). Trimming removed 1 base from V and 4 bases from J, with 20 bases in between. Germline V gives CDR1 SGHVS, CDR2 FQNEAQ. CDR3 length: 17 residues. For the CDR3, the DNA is TGTGCCAGCAGCTTAGGGGGGACGGCAGGGAGCCCATACGAGCAGTACTTC. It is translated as CASSLGGTAGSPYEQYF.

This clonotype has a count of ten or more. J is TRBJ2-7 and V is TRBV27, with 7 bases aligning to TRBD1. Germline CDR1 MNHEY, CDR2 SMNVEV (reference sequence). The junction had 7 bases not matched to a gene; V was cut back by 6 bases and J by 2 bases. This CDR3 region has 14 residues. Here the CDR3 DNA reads TGTGCCAGCAGACCTCGGACAGGTCCCTACGAGCAGTACTTC. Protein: CASRPRTGPYEQYF.

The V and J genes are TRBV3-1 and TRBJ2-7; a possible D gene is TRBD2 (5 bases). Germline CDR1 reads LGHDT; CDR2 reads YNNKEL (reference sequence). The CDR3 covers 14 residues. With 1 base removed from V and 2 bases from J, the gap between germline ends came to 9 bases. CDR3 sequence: CASSQAGDAYEQYF. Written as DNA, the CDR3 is TGTGCCAGCAGCCAAGCCGGGGATGCCTACGAGCAGTACTTC.

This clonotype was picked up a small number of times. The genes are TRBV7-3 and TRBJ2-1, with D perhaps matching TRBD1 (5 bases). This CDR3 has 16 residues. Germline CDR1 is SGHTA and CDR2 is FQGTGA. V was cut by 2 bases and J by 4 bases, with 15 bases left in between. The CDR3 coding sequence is TGTGCCAGCAGCTTAGGGCCAGGGAAGGAGTACAATGAGCAGTTCTTC. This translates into CASSLGPGKEYNEQFF.

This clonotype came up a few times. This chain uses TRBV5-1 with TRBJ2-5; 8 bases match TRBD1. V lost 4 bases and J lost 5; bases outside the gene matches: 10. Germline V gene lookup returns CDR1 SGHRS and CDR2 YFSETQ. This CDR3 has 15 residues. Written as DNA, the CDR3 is TGCGCCAGCAGCCACACTCAGGGGGCGAGGGAGACCCAGTACTTC. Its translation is CASSHTQGARETQYF.

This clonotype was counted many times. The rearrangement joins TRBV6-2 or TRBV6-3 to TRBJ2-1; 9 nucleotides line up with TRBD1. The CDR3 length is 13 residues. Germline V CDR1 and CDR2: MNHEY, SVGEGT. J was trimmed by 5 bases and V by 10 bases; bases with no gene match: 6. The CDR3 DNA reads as TGTGCCACGCGGGGACAGGGAAACAATGAGCAGTTCTTC. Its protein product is CATRGQGNNEQFF.